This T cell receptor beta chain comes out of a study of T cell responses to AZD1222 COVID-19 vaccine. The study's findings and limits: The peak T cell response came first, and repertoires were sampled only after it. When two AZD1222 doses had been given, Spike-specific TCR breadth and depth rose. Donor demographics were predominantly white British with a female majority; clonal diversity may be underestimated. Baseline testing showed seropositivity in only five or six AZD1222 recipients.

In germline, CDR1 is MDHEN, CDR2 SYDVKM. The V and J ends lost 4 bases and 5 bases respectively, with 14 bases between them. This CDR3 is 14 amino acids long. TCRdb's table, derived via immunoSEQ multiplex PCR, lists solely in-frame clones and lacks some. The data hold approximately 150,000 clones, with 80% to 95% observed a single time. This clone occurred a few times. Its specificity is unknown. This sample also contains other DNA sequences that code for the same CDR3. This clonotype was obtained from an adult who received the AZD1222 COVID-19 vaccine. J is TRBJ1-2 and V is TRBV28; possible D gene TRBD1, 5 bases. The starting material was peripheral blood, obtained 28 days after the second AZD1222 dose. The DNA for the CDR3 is TGTGCCAGCAGTTCCCCCGGGACTGGGTATGGCTACACCTTC. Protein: CASSSPGTGYGYTF.